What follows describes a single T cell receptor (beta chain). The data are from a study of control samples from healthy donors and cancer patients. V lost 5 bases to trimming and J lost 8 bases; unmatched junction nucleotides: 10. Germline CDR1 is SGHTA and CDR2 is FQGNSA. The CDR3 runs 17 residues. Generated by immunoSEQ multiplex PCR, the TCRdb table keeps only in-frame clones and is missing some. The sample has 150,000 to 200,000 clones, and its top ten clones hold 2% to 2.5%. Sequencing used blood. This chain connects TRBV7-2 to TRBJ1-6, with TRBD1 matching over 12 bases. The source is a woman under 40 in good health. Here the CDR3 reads CASSLYGTGGWDSPLHF. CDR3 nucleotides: TGTGCCAGCAGCCTCTACGGGACAGGGGGCTGGGATTCACCCCTCCACTTT.